This T cell receptor beta chain appears in the sequencing data of a study of T cells after yellow fever vaccination. MiXCR, run by TCRdb on the 5' RACE reads, gives a single entry per CDR3 protein. The data show 450,000 to 550,000 distinct CDR3 sequences, 20% to 25% seen once. The CDR3 consists of 16 residues. Germline V CDR1 and CDR2: SGHTA, FQGNSA. V lost 5 bases and J lost 4, with 19 bases in between. The sequence was obtained from a young man who received the YFV17D yellow fever vaccine. The source was PBMCs, collected approximately 22 days after the first yellow fever vaccination. The chain is built from TRBV7-2 and TRBJ2-3; D remains ambiguous. Here the CDR3 reads CASSPTGPPSADTQYF. In DNA form, the CDR3 reads TGTGCCAGCAGCCCCACCGGGCCTCCCAGCGCAGATACGCAGTATTTT.